The source of this T cell receptor (beta chain) is a study of blood T cell repertoires in COVID-19. Study-level background: Acute and convalescent COVID-19 specimens originated in the United States, Italy and Spain. T cells, B-cell-depleted T cells, or PBMCs provided the cDNA or gDNA that served as material.

Per the study methods: Using reference gene primer amplification, nucleated cell counts were estimated. Here immunoSEQ multiplex PCR was the method, and the copy in TCRdb shows in-frame clones only, minus some. V and J calls and clone size are as listed in that table; D and trimming were resolved from the DNA. The data show about 88,000 clones, 80% to 90% seen once. The clonotype was recovered from an older man with acute or convalescent COVID-19. Sample: peripheral blood.

The CDR3 is CASSSFDSRNQPQHF. The CDR3 DNA follows: TGTGCCAGCAGCTCCTTCGACAGCCGCAATCAGCCCCAGCATTTT. V gene TRBV6-2 or TRBV6-3 combines with J gene TRBJ1-5; weak D call: TRBD1 (5 bases). CDR3 length: 15 residues. The V gene's germline CDR1 is MNHEY and CDR2 SVGEGT. V was clipped by 6 bases and J by 2 bases, with 14 bases between them.